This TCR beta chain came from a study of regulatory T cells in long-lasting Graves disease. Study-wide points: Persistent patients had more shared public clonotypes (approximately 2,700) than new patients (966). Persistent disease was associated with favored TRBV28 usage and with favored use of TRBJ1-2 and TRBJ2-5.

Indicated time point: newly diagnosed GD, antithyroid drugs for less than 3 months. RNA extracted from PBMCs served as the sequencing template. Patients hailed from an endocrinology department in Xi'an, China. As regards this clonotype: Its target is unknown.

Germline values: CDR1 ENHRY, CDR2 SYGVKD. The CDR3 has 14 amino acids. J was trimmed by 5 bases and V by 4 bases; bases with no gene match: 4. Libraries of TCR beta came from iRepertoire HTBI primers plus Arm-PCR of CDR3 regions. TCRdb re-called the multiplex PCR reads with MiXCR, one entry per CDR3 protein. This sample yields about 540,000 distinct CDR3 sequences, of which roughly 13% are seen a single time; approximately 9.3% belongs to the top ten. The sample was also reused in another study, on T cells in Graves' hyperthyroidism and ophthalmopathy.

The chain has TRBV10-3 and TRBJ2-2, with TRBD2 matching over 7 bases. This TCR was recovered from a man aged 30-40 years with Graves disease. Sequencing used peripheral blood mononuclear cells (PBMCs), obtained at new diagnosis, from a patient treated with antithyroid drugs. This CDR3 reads CAISAGRETGELFF. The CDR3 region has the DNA TGTGCCATCAGTGCGGGGCGGGAGACCGGGGAGCTGTTTTTT.